This TCR beta chain is from a study of cytomegalovirus exposure and HLA in healthy donors. The CDR3 sequence is 17 residues long. Germline V gene lookup returns CDR1 SGHRS and CDR2 YFSETQ. V shed 0 bases and J 0 bases; nucleotides not matched to a gene: 2. A note on this clone: Other DNA sequences in the sample encode the same CDR3.

The PCR was carried out with 60 Vbeta primers and 13 Jbeta primers. Using immunoSEQ multiplex PCR, the repertoire was profiled, and TCRdb retains in-frame clones only, with some absent. The sample consists of 150,000 to 200,000 clones, around 76% of them appearing once. Input material: PBMCs. The rearrangement joins TRBV5-1 to TRBJ2-2; TRBD1 matches at 10 bases. This TCR came from a woman under 40 in good health and CMV-seropositive. CDR3: CASSLVGTGANTGELFF. DNA for the CDR3: TGCGCCAGCAGCTTGGTGGGGACAGGGGCGAACACCGGGGAGCTGTTTTTT.